These T cell receptor beta chains were read from a single sample in a study of cytomegalovirus exposure and HLA in healthy donors. The repertoire was sequenced with immunoSEQ multiplex PCR; TCRdb's copy has only in-frame clones and lacks some. The data hold roughly 120,000 clones, with approximately 86% observed a single time. The sequenced sample was PBMCs. These receptors were collected from a man younger than 35 in good health and CMV-seropositive. Both conserved end residues are part of each CDR3. D genes are given only for firm matches. Some rows have no size entry. The others give once, few or many, or a class for an expanded clone.

clone_size j_call d_call v_call cdr3_nt cdr3_aa
. TRBJ2-3 . TRBV7-9 TGTGCCAGCAGCTCTGCAGGGGTAGCAGATACGCAGTATTTT CASSSAGVADTQYF
. TRBJ2-5 TRBD1 TRBV6-5 TGTGCCAGCAGCTACAGGGGGCTGGGAACCCAAGAGACCCAGTACTTC CASSYRGLGTQETQYF
. TRBJ2-2 . TRBV15 TGTGCCACCAGCAGGGACTTCGGGGAGCTGTTTTTT CATSRDFGELFF
. TRBJ2-2 . TRBV7-8 TGTGCCAGCAGTATGACAGATCTGAACACCGGGGAGCTGTTTTTT CASSMTDLNTGELFF
. TRBJ2-2 TRBD2 TRBV7-8 TGTGCCAGCAGCCGTCGGGGGGAGCGGGGGAACACCGGGGAGCTGTTTTTT CASSRRGERGNTGELFF
once TRBJ2-7 . TRBV7-9 TGTGCCAGCAGCTTGGATCCGGGGTACGAGCAGTACTTC CASSLDPGYEQYF
. TRBJ1-5 . TRBV5-6 TGTGCCAGCAGCTCCAGTTATAGCAATCAGCCCCAGCATTTT CASSSSYSNQPQHF
many TRBJ2-3 TRBD2 TRBV6-4 TGTGCCAGCAGTGAGGGACCCCCGGGGGGGCAAGCAGATACGCAGTATTTT CASSEGPPGGQADTQYF
. TRBJ2-5 . TRBV15 TGTGCCACCGGTTGGGGCAGGAAAGAGACCCAGTACTTC CATGWGRKETQYF
. TRBJ2-7 TRBD2 TRBV6-1 TGTGCCAGCTCAACCGGGGGGTTGGATGGCGAGCAGTACTTC CASSTGGLDGEQYF
. TRBJ2-1 . TRBV19 TGTGCCAGTAGTATAAGGGACTTAACCAACAATGAGCAGTTCTTC CASSIRDLTNNEQFF
. TRBJ2-1 TRBD2 TRBV10-3 TGTGCCATCAGTGACGGGACTACCTACACCTACAATGAGCAGTTCTTC CAISDGTTYTYNEQFF
. TRBJ1-1 . TRBV27 TGTGCCAGCAGTTTCCAAGGGGGGGGGAACACTGAAGCTTTCTTT CASSFQGGGNTEAFF